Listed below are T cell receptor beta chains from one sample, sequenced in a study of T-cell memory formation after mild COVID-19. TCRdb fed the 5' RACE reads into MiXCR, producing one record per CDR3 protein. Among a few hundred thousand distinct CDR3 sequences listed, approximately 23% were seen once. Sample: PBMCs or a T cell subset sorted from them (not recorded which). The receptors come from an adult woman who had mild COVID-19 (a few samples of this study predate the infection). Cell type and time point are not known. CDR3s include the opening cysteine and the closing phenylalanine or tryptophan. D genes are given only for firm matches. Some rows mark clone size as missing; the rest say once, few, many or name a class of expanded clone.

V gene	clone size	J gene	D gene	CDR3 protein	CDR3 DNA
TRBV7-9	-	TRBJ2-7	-	CASSLVGKAYEQYF	TGTGCCAGCAGCTTAGTAGGTAAAGCCTACGAGCAGTACTTC
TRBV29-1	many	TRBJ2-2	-	CSVSSTNTGELFF	TGCAGCGTTTCCTCAACGAACACCGGGGAGCTGTTTTTT
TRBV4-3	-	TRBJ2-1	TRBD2	CASSQGLAGDPSYNEQFF	TGCGCCAGCAGCCAAGGGTTGGCGGGAGATCCCTCCTACAATGAGCAGTTCTTC
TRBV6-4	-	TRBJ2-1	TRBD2	CASSDRSSGSNEQFF	TGTGCCAGCAGTGATAGGTCTAGCGGAAGCAATGAGCAGTTCTTC
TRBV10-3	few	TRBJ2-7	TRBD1	CAISISGTGVREQYF	TGTGCCATCAGCATATCAGGGACAGGGGTTCGCGAGCAGTACTTC
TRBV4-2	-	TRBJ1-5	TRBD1	CASSQGAGQLDQHQHF	TGTGCCAGCAGCCAAGGGGCGGGACAGCTGGATCAGCACCAGCATTTT
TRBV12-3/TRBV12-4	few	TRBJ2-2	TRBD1	CASSLGQADTGELFF	TGTGCCAGCAGTTTGGGACAGGCAGACACCGGGGAGCTGTTTTTT
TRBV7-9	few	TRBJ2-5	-	CASSDLGVWGQETQYF	TGTGCCAGCAGCGACCTCGGGGTTTGGGGCCAAGAGACCCAGTACTTC
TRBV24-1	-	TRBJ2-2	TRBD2	CATRSGGALELGELFF	TGTGCCACGCGAAGCGGGGGGGCCCTCGAACTCGGGGAGCTGTTTTTT
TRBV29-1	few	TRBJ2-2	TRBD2	CSVYAGGNTGELFF	TGCAGCGTTTATGCGGGGGGGAACACCGGGGAGCTGTTTTTT
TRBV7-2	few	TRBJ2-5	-	CASSPGQGGGQETQYF	TGTGCCAGCAGCCCCGGACAGGGAGGGGGTCAAGAGACCCAGTACTTC
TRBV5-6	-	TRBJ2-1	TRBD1	CASSLFDRGAYNEQFF	TGTGCCAGCAGCCTATTCGACAGGGGAGCCTACAATGAGCAGTTCTTC
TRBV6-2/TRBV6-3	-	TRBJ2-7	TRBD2	CASSYSAGSNEQYF	TGTGCCAGCAGTTACTCAGCGGGAAGCAACGAGCAGTACTTC
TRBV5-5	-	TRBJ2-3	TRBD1	CASSLEGQGPDTQYF	TGTGCCAGCAGCTTGGAGGGACAGGGACCCGATACGCAGTATTTT
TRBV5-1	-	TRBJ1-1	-	CASSNRGIGNTEAFF	TGCGCCAGCAGTAATCGAGGGATTGGGAACACTGAAGCTTTCTTT
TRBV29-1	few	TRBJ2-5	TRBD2	CSVEGPMASGGYETQYF	TGCAGCGTTGAAGGTCCCATGGCTAGCGGGGGTTATGAGACCCAGTACTTC
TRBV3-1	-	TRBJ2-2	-	CASSPPGGPPGTGELFF	TGTGCCAGCAGCCCCCCCGGGGGGCCCCCGGGCACCGGGGAGCTGTTTTTT
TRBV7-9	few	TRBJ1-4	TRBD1	CASSRTGMDEKLFF	TGTGCCAGCAGCCGGACAGGGATGGATGAAAAACTGTTTTTT